This passage covers 22 T cell receptor beta chains from one sample sequenced in a study of cytotoxic CD8 clonotypes in ibrutinib-treated CLL. The table came from immunoSEQ multiplex PCR; TCRdb's copy has only in-frame clones and leaves some out. The table has tens of thousands of clones, just over 85% seen once. The sample in question was PBMCs, obtained before ibrutinib treatment. Source of these receptors: a human donor with chronic lymphocytic leukemia.

There are a few counts of this clone. J is TRBJ2-7 and V is TRBV28, with D maybe TRBD2 (5 bases). Germline CDR1 reads MDHEN; CDR2 reads SYDVKM. The V end lost 3 bases, the J end lost 5 bases, and 20 bases lay between the germline ends. This CDR3 is 16 amino acids long. The CDR3 DNA reads TGTGCCAGCAGTTTTGAAGAGGGTGTTTTGTACCACGAGCAGTACTTC. This sequence encodes CASSFEEGVLYHEQYF.

The gene calls are TRBV19 and TRBJ1-2, with D possibly matching TRBD1 (6 bases). Trimming cost V 5 bases and J 7 bases, with 14 bases left between them. This CDR3 has 13 residues. Looked up from germline, CDR1 is LNHDA and CDR2 is SQIVND (reference sequence). CDR3 nucleotide sequence: TGTGCCAGTAGTTACCAGGGGCGTTCTGGCTACACCTTC. Its translation: CASSYQGRSGYTF. Full variable domain (remainder filled in from reference TRBV19 and TRBJ1-2): DGGITQSPKYLFRKEGQNVTLSCEQNLNHDAMYWYRQDPGQGLRLIYYSQIVNDFQKGDIAEGYSVSREKKESFPLTVTSAQKNPTAFYLCASSYQGRSGYTFGSGTRLTVV.

J is TRBJ2-1 and V is TRBV10-1; 14 positions match TRBD2. This CDR3 is built from 18 residues. J gave up 6 bases and V 7 bases, and 14 bases lay outside the gene matches. CDR1 and CDR2 from the germline V gene are WNHNN and SYGVQD (reference sequence). This CDR3 reads CASTPGGGLAGDFNEQFF. CDR3 coding DNA: TGCGCCAGCACCCCGGGCGGGGGACTAGCGGGAGACTTCAATGAGCAGTTCTTC.

This clone has only one observation. The chain recombines TRBV6-5 with TRBJ1-1, with D possibly matching TRBD1 (5 bases). This CDR3 is built from 13 residues. Between the trimmed V and J ends, which lost 2 bases and 11 bases, there was a span of 15 bases. CDR1 MNHEY and CDR2 SVGAGI come from the germline V gene. In DNA form, the CDR3 reads TGTGCCAGCAGTTACGCGGCGAAGGGGCGGGCTTTCTTT. Protein product: CASSYAAKGRAFF.

At least ten counts were recorded for this clone. The chain combines TRBV5-1 with TRBJ2-1, with D unclear. This CDR3 comprises 15 residues. CDR1 is SGHRS and CDR2 is YFSETQ in the germline V gene. The V end lost 1 base, the J end lost 5 bases, and 13 bases lay between the germline ends. This CDR3 is CASSLTILGHNEQFF. CDR3 coding DNA: TGCGCCAGCAGCTTGACTATCCTCGGCCACAATGAGCAGTTCTTC.

The chain couples TRBV11-3 to TRBJ2-6; D uncertain. The CDR3 has 17 amino acids. CDR1 is SGHNT and CDR2 is YENEEA in the germline V gene. Trimming shortened V by 2 bases and J by 3 bases, and 14 bases separated the two germline ends. The CDR3 DNA follows: TGTGCCAGCAGCTTATTCCCCCCCGGCGTTGGGGCCAACGTCCTGACTTTC. Translating gives CASSLFPPGVGANVLTF.

This chain joins TRBV12-5 and TRBJ2-7; D gene uncertain. From germline, CDR1 is LGHNT and CDR2 FRNRAP. This CDR3 contains 12 residues. V was trimmed by 5 bases and J by 2 bases, leaving 7 bases between them. The CDR3 protein is CASGLSPYEQYF. CDR3 bases: TGTGCTAGTGGTCTCTCCCCCTACGAGCAGTACTTC.

There are a few counts of this clone. This chain uses TRBV7-3 with TRBJ1-1, with unresolved D. The germline CDR1 and CDR2 sequences are SGHTA and FQGTGA. V gave up 5 bases and J gave up 1 base, with 8 bases separating them. The CDR3 totals 13 residues. CDR3 in amino acids: CASSVTKNTEAFF. CDR3 in DNA: TGTGCCAGCAGCGTCACCAAGAACACTGAAGCTTTCTTT.

In regard to this clone: Other DNA sequences of this sample code for an identical CDR3. The rearrangement links TRBV5-1 to TRBJ1-2, with a possible D match to TRBD1 (6 bases). The CDR3 loop spans 13 amino acids. Between the trimmed V and J ends, which lost 2 bases and 3 bases, there was a span of 8 bases. Germline values: CDR1 SGHRS, CDR2 YFSETQ. CDR3 region: CASSLQGDYGYTF. As DNA, the CDR3 is TGCGCCAGCAGCTTACAGGGAGACTATGGCTACACCTTC.

The chain combines TRBV7-3 with TRBJ2-1; 15 bases are a match to TRBD2. The CDR3 totals 16 residues. CDR1 is SGHTA, CDR2 FQGTGA, per germline. Trimming at V came to 8 bases and at J to 6 bases, leaving 8 bases not matched to a gene. The CDR3 reads CASGGTSGGTLNEQFF. The DNA for the CDR3 is TGTGCCAGCGGAGGGACTAGCGGGGGGACTCTCAATGAGCAGTTCTTC. Together with reference TRBV7-3 and TRBJ2-1, the CDR3 gives the full variable domain: GAGVSQTPSNKVTEKGKYVELRCDPISGHTALYWYRQSLGQGPEFLIYFQGTGAADDSGLPNDRFFAVRPEGSVSTLKIQRTERGDSAVYLCASGGTSGGTLNEQFFGPGTRLTVL.

The V call is TRBV5-1, the J call TRBJ2-1; TRBD2 matches 8 bases. The junction had 2 bases not matched to a gene; V was cut back by 0 bases and J by 3 bases. This CDR3 has 15 residues. CDR1 and CDR2 from the germline V gene are SGHRS and YFSETQ. CDR3 nucleotides: TGCGCCAGCAGCTTGGAACTAGCGGACTACAATGAGCAGTTCTTC. Protein product: CASSLELADYNEQFF.

The chain couples TRBV7-9 to TRBJ1-5, with TRBD1 matching 8 bases. After removal of 5 bases from V and 6 bases from J, the junction contained 12 bases not matched to a gene. This CDR3 contains 16 residues. CDR1 SEHNR and CDR2 FQNEAQ come from the germline V gene (reference sequence). CDR3 DNA: TGTGCCAGCAGCATCAGGCAGGGGGCTTTCAGTCAGCCCCAGCATTTT. Residues: CASSIRQGAFSQPQHF. Combining the CDR3 with reference TRBV7-9 and TRBJ1-5 gives the whole variable domain DTGVSQNPRHKITKRGQNVTFRCDPISEHNRLYWYRQTLGQGPEFLTYFQNEAQLEKSRLLSDRFSAERPKGSFSTLEIQRTEQGDSAMYLCASSIRQGAFSQPQHFGDGTRLSIL.

The chain carries TRBV18 and TRBJ2-7, with 13 bases that match TRBD2. Unmatched junction bases numbered 5, after V lost 2 bases and J lost 4 bases. Looked up from germline, CDR1 is KGHSH and CDR2 is LQKENI. This CDR3 has 16 amino acids. The CDR3 DNA reads TGTGCCAGCTCACCAACACTAGCGGGAGGGAGGTACGAGCAGTACTTC. The encoded protein is CASSPTLAGGRYEQYF.

The chain has TRBV6-5 and TRBJ2-5, with TRBD2 identical over 11 bases. Per the germline V gene, CDR1 is MNHEY and CDR2 is SVGAGI. CDR3 length: 15 amino acids. The junction had 3 bases not matched to a gene; V was cut back by 6 bases and J by 0 bases. The CDR3 DNA sequence: TGTGCCAGCAGGCAGACTAGCGGGAACCAAGAGACCCAGTACTTC. Translating gives CASRQTSGNQETQYF.

As to this clone: A much larger clone lies one base from this, so it may be a read error. In the same sample, other DNA sequences code for this CDR3. The chain carries TRBV2 and TRBJ2-2, with D possibly TRBD2 on 5 matching bases. CDR3 length: 15 amino acids. The germline V gene encodes CDR1 SNHLY and CDR2 FYNNEI. V lost 6 bases, J lost 0 bases, and 11 bases lay in between. DNA for the CDR3: TGTGCCAGCAGCTGGAGGCAGGCGAACACCGGGGAGCTGTTTTTT. Amino acid sequence: CASSWRQANTGELFF.

This clone was counted a single time. The rearrangement links TRBV7-9 to TRBJ1-1; TRBD1 agrees at 10 bases. CDR3 length: 14 residues. Germline assignment: CDR1 SEHNR and CDR2 FQNEAQ (reference sequence). V lost 8 bases, J lost 8 bases, and 11 bases stayed unmatched. In DNA, the CDR3 is TGTGCCAGCCTCTCGGGGACAGGGGTCCACGAAGCTTTCTTT. Protein product: CASLSGTGVHEAFF.

This rearrangement joins TRBV4-1 to TRBJ2-1; TRBD1 is a possible D gene (11 bases). Germline CDR1 reads MGHRA; CDR2 reads YSYEKL. V dropped 5 bases and J dropped 6 bases, with 35 bases sitting between them. The CDR3 totals 21 residues. Here the CDR3 DNA reads TGCGCCAGCAGCGACTCGTGGGACAGGGGGGCTAGCGGGAGAGTAGGCAATGAGCAGTTCTTC. It is translated as CASSDSWDRGASGRVGNEQFF.

This chain joins TRBV7-9 and TRBJ1-5; unclear D gene. Trimming took off 5 bases at V and 1 base at J, with 12 bases between the two ends. Germline V gene data show CDR1 as SEHNR and CDR2 as FQNEAQ (reference sequence). The CDR3 covers 15 residues. The CDR3 DNA sequence: TGTGCCAGCAGCGTTGTGGGTAGGAGCAATCAGCCCCAGCATTTT. Its protein product is CASSVVGRSNQPQHF. The full variable domain, completed using reference TRBV7-9 and TRBJ1-5, is DTGVSQNPRHKITKRGQNVTFRCDPISEHNRLYWYRQTLGQGPEFLTYFQNEAQLEKSRLLSDRFSAERPKGSFSTLEIQRTEQGDSAMYLCASSVVGRSNQPQHFGDGTRLSIL.

This chain connects TRBV7-3 to TRBJ2-1; D gene unclear. CDR1 SGHTA and CDR2 FQGTGA come from the germline V gene. CDR3 length: 15 residues. Trimming shortened V by 2 bases and J by 5 bases, and 13 bases separated the two germline ends. The CDR3 nucleotides read TGTGCCAGCAGCTTATTGGGTGCGAGGAACAATGAGCAGTTCTTC. Its translation: CASSLLGARNNEQFF.

The chain uses TRBV18 and TRBJ2-5, with 7 bases aligning to TRBD1. CDR3 length: 18 residues. The trim removed 4 bases at V and 1 base at J, leaving 15 bases unmatched. The germline gives CDR1 KGHSH, CDR2 LQKENI. The CDR3 region is CASSRKLLGTATQETQYF. CDR3 nucleotides: TGTGCCAGCTCACGGAAGCTTCTGGGGACAGCGACCCAAGAGACCCAGTACTTC.

The table lists this clone with a count of one. The V and J genes are TRBV7-9 and TRBJ1-2, with a possible D match to TRBD1 (5 bases). CDR3 length: 14 residues. CDR1 SEHNR and CDR2 FQNEAQ come from the germline V gene (reference sequence). V lost 5 bases and J 7 bases, leaving 17 bases between the germline ends. Here the CDR3 reads CASSVSVVGAGYTF. The DNA for the CDR3 is TGTGCCAGCAGCGTTAGTGTCGTCGGGGCTGGCTACACCTTC. Using reference TRBV7-9 and TRBJ1-2 for the parts outside the CDR3, the full variable domain is DTGVSQNPRHKITKRGQNVTFRCDPISEHNRLYWYRQTLGQGPEFLTYFQNEAQLEKSRLLSDRFSAERPKGSFSTLEIQRTEQGDSAMYLCASSVSVVGAGYTFGSGTRLTVV.

The V and J genes are TRBV11-2 and TRBJ1-1; TRBD1 agrees at 7 bases. V lost 1 base and J lost 7; bases outside the gene matches: 9. The germline V gene encodes CDR1 SGHAT and CDR2 FQNNGV. CDR3 length equals 15 residues. CDR3: CASSLAYRGSNEAFF. Written as DNA, the CDR3 is TGTGCCAGCAGCTTAGCCTACAGGGGATCCAATGAAGCTTTCTTT.